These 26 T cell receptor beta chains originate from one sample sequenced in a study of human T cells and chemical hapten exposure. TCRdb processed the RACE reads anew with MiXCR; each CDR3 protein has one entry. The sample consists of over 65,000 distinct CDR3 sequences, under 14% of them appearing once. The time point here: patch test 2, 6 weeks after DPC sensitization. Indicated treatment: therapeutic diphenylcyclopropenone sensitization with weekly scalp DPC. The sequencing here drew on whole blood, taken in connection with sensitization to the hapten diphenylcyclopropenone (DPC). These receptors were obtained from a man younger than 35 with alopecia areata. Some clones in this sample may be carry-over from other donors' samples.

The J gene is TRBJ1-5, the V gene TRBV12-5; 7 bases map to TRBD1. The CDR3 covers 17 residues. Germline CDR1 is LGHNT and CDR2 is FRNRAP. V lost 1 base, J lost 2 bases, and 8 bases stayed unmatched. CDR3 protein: CASGLAIDRDGNQPQHF. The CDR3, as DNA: TGTGCTAGTGGTTTGGCCATAGACAGGGACGGCAATCAGCCCCAGCATTTT.

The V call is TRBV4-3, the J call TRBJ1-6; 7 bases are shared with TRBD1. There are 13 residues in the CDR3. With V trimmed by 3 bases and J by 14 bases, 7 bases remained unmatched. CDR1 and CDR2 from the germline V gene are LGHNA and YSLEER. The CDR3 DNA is TGCGCCAGCAGCCAGGCGAGGGGGCTAGCCCTCCACTTT. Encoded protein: CASSQARGLALHF.

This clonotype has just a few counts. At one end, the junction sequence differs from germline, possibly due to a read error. The CDR3 DNA reads as TGTGCCAGCAACTTAGACGGGGGAGGTAACAATGAGCAGTTCTTC. It yields the protein CASNLDGGGNNEQFF. This rearrangement joins TRBV7-3 to TRBJ2-1; TRBD2 is a possible D gene (6 bases). Germline loops: CDR1 SGHTA, CDR2 FQGTGA. The CDR3 runs 15 residues. The full variable domain, with the rest looked up from reference TRBV7-3 and TRBJ2-1, is GAGVSQTPSNKVTEKGKYVELRCDPISGHTALYWYRQSLGQGPEFLIYFQGTGAADDSGLPNDRFFAVRPEGSVSTLKIQRTERGDSAVYLCASNLDGGGNNEQFFGPGTRLTVL.

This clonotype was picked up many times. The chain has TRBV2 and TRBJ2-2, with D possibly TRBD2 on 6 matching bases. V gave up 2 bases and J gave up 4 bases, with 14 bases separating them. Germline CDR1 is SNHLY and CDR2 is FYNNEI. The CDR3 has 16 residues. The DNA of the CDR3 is TGTGCCAGCAGTGAACGGGGGAACACCCCCACCGGGGAGCTGTTTTTT. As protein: CASSERGNTPTGELFF.

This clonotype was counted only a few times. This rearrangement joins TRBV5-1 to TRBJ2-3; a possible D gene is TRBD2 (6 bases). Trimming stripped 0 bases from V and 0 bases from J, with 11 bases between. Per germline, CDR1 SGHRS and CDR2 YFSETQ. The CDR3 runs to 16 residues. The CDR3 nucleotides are TGCGCCAGCAGCTTGGGGCGCGGGGCTAGCACAGATACGCAGTATTTT. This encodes CASSLGRGASTDTQYF.

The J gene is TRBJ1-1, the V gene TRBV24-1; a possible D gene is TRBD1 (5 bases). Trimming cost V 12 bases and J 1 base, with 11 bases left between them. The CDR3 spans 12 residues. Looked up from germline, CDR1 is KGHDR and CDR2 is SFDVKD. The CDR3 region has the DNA TGTGCCGCGGGGGGGACGAACACTGAAGCTTTCTTT. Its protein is CAAGGTNTEAFF.

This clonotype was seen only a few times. CDR3 coding DNA: TGTGCCAGCAGCTTTCTTTCCACTGAAGCTTTCTTT. This encodes CASSFLSTEAFF. The V and J genes are TRBV7-2 and TRBJ1-1; no clear D. Germline assignment: CDR1 SGHTA and CDR2 FQGNSA. V gave up 3 bases and J gave up 4 bases, with 6 bases separating them. The CDR3 covers 12 residues.

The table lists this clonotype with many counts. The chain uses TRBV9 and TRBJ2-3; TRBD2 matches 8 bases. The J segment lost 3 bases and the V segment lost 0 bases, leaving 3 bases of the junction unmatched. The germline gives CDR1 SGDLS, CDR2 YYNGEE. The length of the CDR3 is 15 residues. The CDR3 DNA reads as TGTGCCAGCAGCGTAGTTGAGCGGGAGACAGATACGCAGTATTTT. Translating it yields CASSVVERETDTQYF.

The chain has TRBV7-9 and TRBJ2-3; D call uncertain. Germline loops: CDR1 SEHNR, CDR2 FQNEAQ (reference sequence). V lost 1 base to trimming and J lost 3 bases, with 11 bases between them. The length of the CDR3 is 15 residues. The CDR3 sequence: CASSLEGKVTDTQYF. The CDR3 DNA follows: TGTGCCAGCAGCTTAGAAGGGAAGGTAACAGATACGCAGTATTTT. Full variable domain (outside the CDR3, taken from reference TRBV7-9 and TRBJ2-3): DTGVSQNPRHKITKRGQNVTFRCDPISEHNRLYWYRQTLGQGPEFLTYFQNEAQLEKSRLLSDRFSAERPKGSFSTLEIQRTEQGDSAMYLCASSLEGKVTDTQYFGPGTRLTVL.

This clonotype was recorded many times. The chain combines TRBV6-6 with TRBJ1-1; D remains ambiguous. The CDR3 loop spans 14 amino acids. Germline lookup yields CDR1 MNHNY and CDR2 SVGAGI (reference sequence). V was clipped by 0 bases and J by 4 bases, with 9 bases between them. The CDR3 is CASSYSRAATEAFF. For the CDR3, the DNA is TGTGCCAGCAGTTACTCGAGGGCAGCCACTGAAGCTTTCTTT.

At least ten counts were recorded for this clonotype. The CDR3 DNA reads TGCGCCAGCAGCCAAGAAGGCGAGGGGGCAACAGATACGCAGTATTTT. Protein product: CASSQEGEGATDTQYF. J is TRBJ2-3 and V is TRBV4-1; 7 bases map to TRBD1. Germline assignment: CDR1 MGHRA and CDR2 YSYEKL. Trimming at V came to 0 bases and at J to 3 bases, leaving 6 bases not matched to a gene. This CDR3 contains 16 residues.

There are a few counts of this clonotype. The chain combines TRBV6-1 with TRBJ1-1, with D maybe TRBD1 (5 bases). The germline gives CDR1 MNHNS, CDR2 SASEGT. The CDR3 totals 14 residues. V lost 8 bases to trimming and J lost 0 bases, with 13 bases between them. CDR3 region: CASPRTLLNTEAFF. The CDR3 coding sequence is TGTGCCAGCCCGAGGACACTCCTGAACACTGAAGCTTTCTTT.

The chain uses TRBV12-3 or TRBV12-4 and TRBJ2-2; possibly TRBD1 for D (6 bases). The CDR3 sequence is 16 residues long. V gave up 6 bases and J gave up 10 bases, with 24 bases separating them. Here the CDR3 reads CASRAGTSQVGVELFF. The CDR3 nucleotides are TGTGCCAGCAGAGCCGGGACATCCCAAGTTGGTGTGGAGCTGTTTTTT.

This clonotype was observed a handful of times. The DNA for the CDR3 is TGCGCCAGCAGCCAGACCGGGACAGGGAAGAACATTCAGTACTTC. This gives the protein CASSQTGTGKNIQYF. The chain recombines TRBV4-3 with TRBJ2-4; 9 positions agree with TRBD1. J lost 7 bases, V lost 3 bases, and 7 bases had no gene match. Germline V gene sequence: CDR1 LGHNA, CDR2 YSLEER. The CDR3 loop spans 15 amino acids.

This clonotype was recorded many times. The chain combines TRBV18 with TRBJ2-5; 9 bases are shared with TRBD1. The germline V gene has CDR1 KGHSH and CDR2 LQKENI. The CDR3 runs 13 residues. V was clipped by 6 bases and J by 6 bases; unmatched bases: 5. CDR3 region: CASSRGQGKTQYF. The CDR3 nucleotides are TGTGCCAGCTCCAGAGGACAGGGGAAGACCCAGTACTTC. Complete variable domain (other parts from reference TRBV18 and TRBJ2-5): NAGVMQNPRHLVRRRGQEARLRCSPMKGHSHVYWYRQLPEEGLKFMVYLQKENIIDESGMPKERFSAEFPKEGPSILRIQQVVRGDSAAYFCASSRGQGKTQYFGPGTRLLVL.

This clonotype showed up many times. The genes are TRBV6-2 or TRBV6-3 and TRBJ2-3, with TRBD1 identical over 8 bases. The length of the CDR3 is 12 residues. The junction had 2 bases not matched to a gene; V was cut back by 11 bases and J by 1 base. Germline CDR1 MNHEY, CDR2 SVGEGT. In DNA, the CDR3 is TGTGCCTCAGGGGGCCGCACAGATACGCAGTATTTT. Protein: CASGGRTDTQYF.

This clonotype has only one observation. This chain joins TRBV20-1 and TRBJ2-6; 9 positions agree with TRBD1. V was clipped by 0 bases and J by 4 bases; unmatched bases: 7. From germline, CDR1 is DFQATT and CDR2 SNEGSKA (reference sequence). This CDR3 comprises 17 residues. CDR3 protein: CSARDGTGPLGANVLTF. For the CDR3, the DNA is TGCAGTGCTAGAGATGGGACAGGGCCCCTCGGGGCCAACGTCCTGACTTTC.

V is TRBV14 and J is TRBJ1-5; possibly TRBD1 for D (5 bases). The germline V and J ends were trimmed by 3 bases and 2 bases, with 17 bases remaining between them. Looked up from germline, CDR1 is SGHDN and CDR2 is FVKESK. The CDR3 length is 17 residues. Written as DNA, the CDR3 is TGTGCCAGCAGCCAGGGGACCGTCGCACCTGGCAATCAGCCCCAGCATTTT. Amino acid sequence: CASSQGTVAPGNQPQHF.

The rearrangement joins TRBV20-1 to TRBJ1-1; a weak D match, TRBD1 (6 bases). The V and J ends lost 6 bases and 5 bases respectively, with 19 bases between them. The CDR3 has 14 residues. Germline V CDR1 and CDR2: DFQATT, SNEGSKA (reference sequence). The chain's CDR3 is CSARRTERTTEAFF. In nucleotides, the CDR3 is TGCAGTGCCCGAAGGACAGAACGAACGACTGAAGCTTTCTTT.

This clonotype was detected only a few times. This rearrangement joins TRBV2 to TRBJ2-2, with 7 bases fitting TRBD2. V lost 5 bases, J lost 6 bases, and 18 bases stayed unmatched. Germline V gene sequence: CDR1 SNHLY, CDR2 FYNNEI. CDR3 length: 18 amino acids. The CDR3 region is CASSISPPVAGPSGELFF. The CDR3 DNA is TGTGCCAGCAGTATCTCCCCCCCGGTAGCGGGTCCCTCCGGGGAGCTGTTTTTT.

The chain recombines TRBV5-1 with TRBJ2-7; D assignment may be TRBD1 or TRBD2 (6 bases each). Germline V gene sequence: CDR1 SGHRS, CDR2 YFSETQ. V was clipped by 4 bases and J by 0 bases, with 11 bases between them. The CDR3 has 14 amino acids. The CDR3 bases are TGCGCCAGCAGCCCGAGGGGGGACTCCTACGAGCAGTACTTC. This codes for CASSPRGDSYEQYF.

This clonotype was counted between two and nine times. The CDR3 loop is CASSSQQGSYEQYF. The CDR3 nucleotides are TGCGCCAGCAGCTCACAGCAGGGGAGCTACGAGCAGTACTTC. The chain carries TRBV5-1 and TRBJ2-7; D is possibly TRBD1 (6 bases). The CDR3 spans 14 residues. CDR1 is SGHRS and CDR2 is YFSETQ in the germline V gene. Trimming shortened V by 3 bases and J by 3 bases, and 13 bases separated the two germline ends.

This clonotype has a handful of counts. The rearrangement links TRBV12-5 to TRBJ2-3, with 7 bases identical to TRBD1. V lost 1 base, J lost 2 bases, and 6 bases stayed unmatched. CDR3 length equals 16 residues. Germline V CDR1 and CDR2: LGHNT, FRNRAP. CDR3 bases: TGTGCTAGTGGTTTGGGAATTGACAGGGTCACAGATACGCAGTATTTT. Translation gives CASGLGIDRVTDTQYF.

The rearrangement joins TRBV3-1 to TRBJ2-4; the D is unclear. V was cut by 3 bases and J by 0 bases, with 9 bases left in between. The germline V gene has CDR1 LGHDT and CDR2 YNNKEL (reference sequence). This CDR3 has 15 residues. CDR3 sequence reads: CASSQGSLAKNIQYF. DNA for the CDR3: TGTGCCAGCAGCCAGGGAAGTCTAGCCAAAAACATTCAGTACTTC. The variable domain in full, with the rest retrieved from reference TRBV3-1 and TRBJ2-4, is DTAVSQTPKYLVTQMGNDKSIKCEQNLGHDTMYWYKQDSKKFLKIMFSYNNKELIINETVPNRFSPKSPDKAHLNLHINSLELGDSAVYFCASSQGSLAKNIQYFGAGTRLSVL.

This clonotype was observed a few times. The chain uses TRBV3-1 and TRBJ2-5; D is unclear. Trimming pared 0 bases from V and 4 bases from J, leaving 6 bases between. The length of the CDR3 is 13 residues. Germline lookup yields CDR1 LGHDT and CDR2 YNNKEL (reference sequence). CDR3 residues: CASSQDRIETQYF. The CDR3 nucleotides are TGTGCCAGCAGCCAAGATCGTATAGAGACCCAGTACTTC.

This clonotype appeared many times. DNA of the CDR3: TGTGCCAGCAGCCGGGCAGTTGATGAAAAACTGTTTTTT. As protein: CASSRAVDEKLFF. This rearrangement joins TRBV6-1 to TRBJ1-4; D gene uncertain. The V and J ends lost 6 bases and 6 bases respectively, with 11 bases between them. The CDR3 runs 13 residues. Per germline, CDR1 MNHNS and CDR2 SASEGT.